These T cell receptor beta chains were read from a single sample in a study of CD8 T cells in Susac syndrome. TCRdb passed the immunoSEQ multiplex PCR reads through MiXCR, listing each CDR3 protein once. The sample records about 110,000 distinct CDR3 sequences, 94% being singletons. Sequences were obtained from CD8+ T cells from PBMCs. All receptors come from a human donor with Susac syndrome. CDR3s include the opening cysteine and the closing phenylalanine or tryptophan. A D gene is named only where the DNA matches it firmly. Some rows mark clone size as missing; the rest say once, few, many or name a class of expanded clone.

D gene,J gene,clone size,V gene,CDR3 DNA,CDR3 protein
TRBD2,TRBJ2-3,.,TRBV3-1,TGTGCCAGCAGCCAAGGCGGGGGGGTAAACACAGATACGCAGTATTTT,CASSQGGGVNTDTQYF
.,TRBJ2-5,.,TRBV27,TGTGCCAGCAGTTTCCTCAGGGGCCAAGAGACCCAGTACTTC,CASSFLRGQETQYF
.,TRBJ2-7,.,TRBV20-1,TGCAGTGCTAGAGACGCTCTCTACGAGCAGTACTTC,CSARDALYEQYF
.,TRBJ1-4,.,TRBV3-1,TGTGCCATCCTACCCCCACAGGGCTGGGCCACAGCTAATGAAAAACTGTTTTTT,CAILPPQGWATANEKLFF
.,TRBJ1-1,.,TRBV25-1,TGTGCCAGCAGTGAAGGGAGGGCTGGACAAGGCCGTTTGAACACTGAAGCTTTCTTT,CASSEGRAGQGRLNTEAFF
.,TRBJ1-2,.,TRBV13,TGTGCCAGCAGCTTAGAAGCCAGGGAAGACTATGGCTACACCTTC,CASSLEAREDYGYTF
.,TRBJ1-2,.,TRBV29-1,TGCAGCGTTGACAACGGGGCGGTCTATGGCTACACCTTC,CSVDNGAVYGYTF
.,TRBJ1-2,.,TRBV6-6,TGTGCCAGCACCCAAGGGTCTGGCTACACCTTC,CASTQGSGYTF
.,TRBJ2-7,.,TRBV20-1,TGCAGTGCTAGAGATAAAGGATCGGGATACGAGCAGTACTTC,CSARDKGSGYEQYF
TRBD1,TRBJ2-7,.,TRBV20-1,TGCAGTGCTAATCGCGCGACAGGGACCTACGAGCAGTACTTC,CSANRATGTYEQYF
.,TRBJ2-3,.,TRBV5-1,TGCGCCAGCACCAACAGCACAGATACGCAGTATTTT,CASTNSTDTQYF
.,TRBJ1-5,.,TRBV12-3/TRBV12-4,TGTGCCAGCAGTCCCTCTACGTGGGGGCAAAATCAGCCCCAGCATTTT,CASSPSTWGQNQPQHF
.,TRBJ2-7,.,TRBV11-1,TGTGCCAGCAGCTTGGAGGTCGATACCTACGAGCAGTACTTC,CASSLEVDTYEQYF
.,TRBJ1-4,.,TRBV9,TGTGCCAGCAGCGTCGGGGATAATGAAAAACTGTTTTTT,CASSVGDNEKLFF
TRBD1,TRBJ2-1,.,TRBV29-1,TGCAGCGTTTACAGGGGCAATGAGCAGTTCTTC,CSVYRGNEQFF
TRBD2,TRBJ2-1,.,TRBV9,TGTGCCAGCAGCGTACTGGGCGGGGGGCCCAATGAGCAGTTCTTC,CASSVLGGGPNEQFF
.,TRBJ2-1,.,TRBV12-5,TGTGCTAGTGGTTTGGTTATTGGGTCCTACAATGAGCAGTTCTTC,CASGLVIGSYNEQFF
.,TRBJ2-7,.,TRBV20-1,TGCAGTGCTAGGTCCGGGTACGAGCAGTACTTC,CSARSGYEQYF
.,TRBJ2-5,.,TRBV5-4,TGTGCCAGCACCCGACACGATCAAGAGACCCAGTACTTC,CASTRHDQETQYF
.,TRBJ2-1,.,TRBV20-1,TGCAGTGCCAGGGGTTCCATTGAGCAGTTCTTC,CSARGSIEQFF
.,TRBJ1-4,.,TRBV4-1,TGCGCCAGCAGCCAAGAAAGCGGTCTAGTTGATGAAAAACTGTTTTTT,CASSQESGLVDEKLFF
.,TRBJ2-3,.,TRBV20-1,TGCAGTGCTAGAGGCGGCGGAGCGGCCACAGATACGCAGTATTTT,CSARGGGAATDTQYF
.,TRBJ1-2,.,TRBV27,TGTGCCAGCAGTTTCCGGGGCGCCCACCTTGGCTACACCTTC,CASSFRGAHLGYTF
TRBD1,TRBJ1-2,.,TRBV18,TGTGCCAGCTCACTCCCGGAGACAGGGACTAACTATGGCTACACCTTC,CASSLPETGTNYGYTF
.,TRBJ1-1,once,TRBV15,TGTGCCACCAGCAGAGATCGCCACTTGAACACTGAAGCTTTCTTT,CATSRDRHLNTEAFF
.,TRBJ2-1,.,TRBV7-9,TGTGCCAGCACCCAAGGAGAGAGCTCCTACAATGAGCAGTTCTTC,CASTQGESSYNEQFF
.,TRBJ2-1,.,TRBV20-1,TGCAGTGCTAGAGGTTTCCTAGCCCCCTACAATGAGCAGTTCTTC,CSARGFLAPYNEQFF
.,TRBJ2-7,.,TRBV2,TGTGCCAGCAAGGCCCCCGATCTCTACGAGCAGTACTTC,CASKAPDLYEQYF
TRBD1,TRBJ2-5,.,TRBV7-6,TGTGCCAGCAGCTTCACAGGGGGCGCCGTCGACGGAGAGACCCAGTACTTC,CASSFTGGAVDGETQYF
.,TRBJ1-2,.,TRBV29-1,TGCAGCGTTGAATTGACCTATGGCTACACCTTC,CSVELTYGYTF
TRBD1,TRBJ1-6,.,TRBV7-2,TGTGCCAGCAGCCCCTATGAAGACAGGGCGGGTTCACCCCTCCACTTT,CASSPYEDRAGSPLHF
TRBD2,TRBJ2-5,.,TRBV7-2,TGTGCCAGCAGCTTTCCCATAGCGGGGGGAGTAGAGACCCAGTACTTC,CASSFPIAGGVETQYF
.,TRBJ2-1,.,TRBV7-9,TGTGCCAGCAGCCCCCGGGGTGGGGACAATGAGCAGTTCTTC,CASSPRGGDNEQFF
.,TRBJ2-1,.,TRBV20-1,TGCAGTGCGGCTCCTGACTCAAGCTCCCACAATGAGCAGTTCTTC,CSAAPDSSSHNEQFF
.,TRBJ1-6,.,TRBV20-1,TGCAGTGCTCTCGGAGGAGCCAACCCCGATTCACCCCTCCACTTT,CSALGGANPDSPLHF
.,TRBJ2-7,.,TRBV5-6,TGTGCCGGCGGCCAGGGAGGGGGCGAGCAGTACTTC,CAGGQGGGEQYF
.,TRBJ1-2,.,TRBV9,TGTGCCAGCAGCTCCGAAGGAGTTGGCTATGGCTACACCTTC,CASSSEGVGYGYTF
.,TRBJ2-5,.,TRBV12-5,TGTGCTAGTGGTTTGGGAGGAGAGACCCAGTACTTC,CASGLGGETQYF
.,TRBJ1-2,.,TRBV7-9,TGTGCCAGCAGCTCCACAGGAGAATCTAACTATGGCTACACCTTC,CASSSTGESNYGYTF
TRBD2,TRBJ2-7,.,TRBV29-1,TGCAGCGTTGATAGCGGGGTTAACTCCTACGAGCAGTACTTC,CSVDSGVNSYEQYF
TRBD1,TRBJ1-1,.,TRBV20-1,TGCAGTGCACCGGGACAGGAGAACACTGAAGCTTTCTTT,CSAPGQENTEAFF
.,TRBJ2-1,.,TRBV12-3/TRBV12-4,TGTGCCAGCACCTTAGGGGGCAATGAGCAGTTCTTC,CASTLGGNEQFF
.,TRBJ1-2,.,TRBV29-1,TGCAGCGTTGACCTCGGGATCCATGGCTACACCTTC,CSVDLGIHGYTF
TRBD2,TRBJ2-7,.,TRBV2,TGTGCCAGCAGTGACCTAGCGGGGGCGCCGCGTTCCTACGAGCAGTACTTC,CASSDLAGAPRSYEQYF
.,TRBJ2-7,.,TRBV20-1,TGCAGTGCTAGAGCCCCAGCAAAAGCCTACGAGCAGTACTTC,CSARAPAKAYEQYF
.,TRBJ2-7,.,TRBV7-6,TGTGCCAGCAGCTGGGGCGGGACTTCCTACGAGCAGTACTTC,CASSWGGTSYEQYF
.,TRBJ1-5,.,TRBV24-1,TGTGCCACCAGTCAGAAGGGGAGCAATCAGCCCCAGCATTTT,CATSQKGSNQPQHF
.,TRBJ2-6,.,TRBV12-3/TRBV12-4,TGTGCCAGCAGTCCCGCAGGGGCTGGGGCCAACGTCCTGACTTTC,CASSPAGAGANVLTF
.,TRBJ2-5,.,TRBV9,TGTGCCAGCAGCGCACACGAGGGGGGGGGAGAAGAGACCCAGTACTTC,CASSAHEGGGEETQYF